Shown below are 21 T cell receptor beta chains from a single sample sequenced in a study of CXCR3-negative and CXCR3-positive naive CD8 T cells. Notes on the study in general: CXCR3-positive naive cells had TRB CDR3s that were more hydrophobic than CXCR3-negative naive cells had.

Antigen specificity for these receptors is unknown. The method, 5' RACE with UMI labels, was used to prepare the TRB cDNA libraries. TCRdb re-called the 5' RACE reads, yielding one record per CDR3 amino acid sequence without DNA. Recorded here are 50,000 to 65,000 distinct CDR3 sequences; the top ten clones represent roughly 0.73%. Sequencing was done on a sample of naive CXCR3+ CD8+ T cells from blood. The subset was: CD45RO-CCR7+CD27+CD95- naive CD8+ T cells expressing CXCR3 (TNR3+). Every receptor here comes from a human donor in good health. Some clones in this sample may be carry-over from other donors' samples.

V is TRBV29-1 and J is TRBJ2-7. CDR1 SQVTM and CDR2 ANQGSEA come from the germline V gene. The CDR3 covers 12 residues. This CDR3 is CSVDGPNYEQYF.

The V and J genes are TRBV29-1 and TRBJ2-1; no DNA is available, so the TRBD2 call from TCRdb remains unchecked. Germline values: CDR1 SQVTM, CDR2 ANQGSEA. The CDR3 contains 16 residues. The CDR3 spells CSVVPPGLAIYNEQFF.

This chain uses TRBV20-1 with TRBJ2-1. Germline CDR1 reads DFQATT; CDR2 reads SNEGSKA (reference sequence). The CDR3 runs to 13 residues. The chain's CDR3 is CSARDTDYNEQFF.

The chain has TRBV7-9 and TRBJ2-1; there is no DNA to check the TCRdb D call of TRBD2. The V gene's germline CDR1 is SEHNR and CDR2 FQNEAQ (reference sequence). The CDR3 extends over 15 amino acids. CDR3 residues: CASSSTKEGYNEQFF.

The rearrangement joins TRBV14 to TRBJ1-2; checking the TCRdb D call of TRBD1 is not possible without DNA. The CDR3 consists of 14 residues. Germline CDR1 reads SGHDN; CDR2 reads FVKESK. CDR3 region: CASSHRDSFYGYTF. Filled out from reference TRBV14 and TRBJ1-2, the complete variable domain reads EAGVTQFPSHSVIEKGQTVTLRCDPISGHDNLYWYRRVMGKEIKFLLHFVKESKQDESGMPNNRFLAERTGGTYSTLKVQPAELEDSGVYFCASSHRDSFYGYTFGSGTRLTVV.

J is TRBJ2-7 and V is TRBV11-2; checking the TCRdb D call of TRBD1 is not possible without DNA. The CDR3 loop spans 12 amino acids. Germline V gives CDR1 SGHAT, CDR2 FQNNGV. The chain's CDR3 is CASSWTGNEQYF. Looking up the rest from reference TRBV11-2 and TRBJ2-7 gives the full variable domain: EAGVAQSPRYKIIEKRQSVAFWCNPISGHATLYWYQQILGQGPKLLIQFQNNGVVDDSQLPKDRFSAERLKGVDSTLKIQPAKLEDSAVYLCASSWTGNEQYFGPGTRLTVT.

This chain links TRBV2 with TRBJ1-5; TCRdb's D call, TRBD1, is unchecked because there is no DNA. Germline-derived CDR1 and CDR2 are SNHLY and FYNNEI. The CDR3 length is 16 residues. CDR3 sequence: CASSEARGGRDQPQHF.

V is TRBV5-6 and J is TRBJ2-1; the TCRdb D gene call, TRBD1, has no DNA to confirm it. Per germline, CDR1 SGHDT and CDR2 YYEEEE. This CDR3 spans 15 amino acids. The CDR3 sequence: CASSLEGAGYNEQFF.

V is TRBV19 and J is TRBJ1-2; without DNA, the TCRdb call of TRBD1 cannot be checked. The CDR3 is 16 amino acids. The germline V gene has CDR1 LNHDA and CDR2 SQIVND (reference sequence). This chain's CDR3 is CASSIDRGLPSYGYTF. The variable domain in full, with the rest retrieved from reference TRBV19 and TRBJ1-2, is DGGITQSPKYLFRKEGQNVTLSCEQNLNHDAMYWYRQDPGQGLRLIYYSQIVNDFQKGDIAEGYSVSREKKESFPLTVTSAQKNPTAFYLCASSIDRGLPSYGYTFGSGTRLTVV.

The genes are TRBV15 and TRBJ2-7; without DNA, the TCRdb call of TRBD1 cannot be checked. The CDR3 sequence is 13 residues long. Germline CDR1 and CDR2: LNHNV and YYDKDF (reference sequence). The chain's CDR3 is CATSNRVSYEQYF.

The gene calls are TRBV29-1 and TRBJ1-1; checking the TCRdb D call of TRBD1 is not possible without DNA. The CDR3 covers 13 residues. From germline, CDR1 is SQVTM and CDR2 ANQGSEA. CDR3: CSVEEGQPTEAFF. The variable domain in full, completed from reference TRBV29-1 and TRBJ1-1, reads SAVISQKPSRDICQRGTSLTIQCQVDSQVTMMFWYRQQPGQSLTLIATANQGSEATYESGFVIDKFPISRPNLTFSTLTVSNMSPEDSSIYLCSVEEGQPTEAFFGQGTRLTVV.

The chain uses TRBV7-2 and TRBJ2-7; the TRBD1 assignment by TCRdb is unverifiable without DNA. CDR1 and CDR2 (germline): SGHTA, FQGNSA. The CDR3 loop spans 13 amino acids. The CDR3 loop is CASCLAGGYEQYF. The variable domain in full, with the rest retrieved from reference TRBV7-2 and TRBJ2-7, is GAGVSQSPSNKVTEKGKDVELRCDPISGHTALYWYRQSLGQGLEFLIYFQGNSAPDKSGLPSDRFSAERTGGSVSTLTIQRTQQEDSAVYLCASCLAGGYEQYFGPGTRLTVT.

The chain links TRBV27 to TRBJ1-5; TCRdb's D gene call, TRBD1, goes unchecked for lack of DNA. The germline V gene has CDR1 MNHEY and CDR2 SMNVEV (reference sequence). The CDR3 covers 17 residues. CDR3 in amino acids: CASSTAAGAYSNQPQHF.

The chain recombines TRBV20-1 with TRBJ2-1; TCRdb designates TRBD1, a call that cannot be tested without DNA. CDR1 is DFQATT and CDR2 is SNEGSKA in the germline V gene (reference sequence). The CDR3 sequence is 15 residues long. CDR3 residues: CSATGRGDAYNEQFF.

CDR3 in amino acids: CASSRQNNEQFF. The chain couples TRBV6-2 or TRBV6-3 to TRBJ2-1; lacking DNA, the TRBD1 call made by TCRdb goes unchecked. From germline, CDR1 is MNHEY and CDR2 SVGEGT. This CDR3 contains 12 residues.

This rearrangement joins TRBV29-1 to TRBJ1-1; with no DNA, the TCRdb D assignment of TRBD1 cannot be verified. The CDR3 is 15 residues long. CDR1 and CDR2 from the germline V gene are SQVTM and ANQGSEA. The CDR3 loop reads CSVYTEKTANTEAFF.

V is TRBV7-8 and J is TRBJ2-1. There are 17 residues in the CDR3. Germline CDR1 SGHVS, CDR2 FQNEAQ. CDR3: CASSLPLAGDSYNEQFF.

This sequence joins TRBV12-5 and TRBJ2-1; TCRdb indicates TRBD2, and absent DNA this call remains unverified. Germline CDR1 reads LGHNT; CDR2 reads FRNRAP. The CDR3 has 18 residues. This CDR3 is CASGFSVTLPQVYNEQFF.

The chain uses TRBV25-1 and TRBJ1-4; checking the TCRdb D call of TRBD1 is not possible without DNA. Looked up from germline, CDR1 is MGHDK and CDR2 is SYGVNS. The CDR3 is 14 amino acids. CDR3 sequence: CASSVGQGFVGLFF.

CDR3 residues: CASSLTQGRENTIYF. The V call is TRBV4-3, the J call TRBJ1-3; lacking DNA, the TRBD1 call made by TCRdb goes unchecked. Germline CDR1 LGHNA, CDR2 YSLEER. The CDR3 is 15 amino acids.

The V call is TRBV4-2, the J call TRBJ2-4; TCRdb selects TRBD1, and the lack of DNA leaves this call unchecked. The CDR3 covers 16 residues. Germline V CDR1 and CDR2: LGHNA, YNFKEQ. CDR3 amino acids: CASSHVDFDPRNIQYF.